The 9 T cell receptor beta chains below come from one sample, sequenced in a study of vaccination and CD4 T cells after COVID-19 (dated 2022 in TCRdb). Libraries were prepared through PCR. Data came from an Illumina iSeq 100. At the Johns Hopkins FTIC core, DNA from the cultured CD4+ T cells underwent TCR sequencing with the Oncomine TCR Beta short-read assay. The raw public data were reprocessed by TCRdb itself: fastp quality trimming at Q25, MiXCR clonotype calling, in-frame beta chains only. Every entry covers one CDR3 protein and lists the most common genes and DNA from its rows. The sample records about 12,000 distinct CDR3 sequences, roughly four fifths of which are singletons. Of the sample, 20% to 30% falls within the top ten clones. According to the study, the label for this sample's treatment or condition signals: approximately nine-day PBMC culture with coronavirus spike peptide pools or control peptides (ViraFEST assay).

These TCRs' antigens remain unknown. The sequencing sample was made of CD4+ T cells from blood, cultured in vitro. The receptor source for this set is a human donor who had recovered from COVID-19.

CDR3 protein: CSAREHHMTGWNQPQHF. As DNA, the CDR3 is TGCAGTGCTAGAGAACATCACATGACAGGGTGGAATCAGCCCCAGCATTTT. The rearrangement links TRBV20-1 to TRBJ1-5; 7 nucleotides line up with TRBD1. Trimming removed 0 bases from V and 4 bases from J; junction bases left unmatched: 12. From germline, CDR1 is DFQATT and CDR2 SNEGSKA (reference sequence). This CDR3 is built from 17 residues.

This chain links TRBV27 with TRBJ1-1; tentatively, D is TRBD1 (5 bases). Germline CDR1 is MNHEY and CDR2 is SMNVEV (reference sequence). The CDR3 extends over 12 amino acids. Trimming removed 11 bases at V and 7 bases at J, with 17 bases between. CDR3 nucleotides: TGTGCCTCTTGGGTTGGGGGGGGTGAAGCTTTCTTT. Its protein is CASWVGGGEAFF.

This clonotype showed up just a few times. The junction and the germline gene differ at one end; a read error may be behind it. This sequence joins TRBV6-1 and TRBJ1-2; D may be TRBD1 (5 bases). The CDR3 sequence is 11 residues long. The germline CDR1 and CDR2 sequences are MNHNS and SASEGT. Here the CDR3 reads CASSLDMQGAF. In DNA form, the CDR3 reads TGTGCCAGCAGCCTGGATATGCAGGGAGCCTTC.

V and J are TRBV30 and TRBJ1-2; D not resolved. The V and J ends lost 1 base and 8 bases respectively, with 14 bases between them. There are 13 residues in the CDR3. Germline values: CDR1 GTSNPN, CDR2 SVGIG (reference sequence). The CDR3 nucleotides read TGTGCCTGGAGTGAACTCGTCAGAGGAGGCTACACCTTC. It specifies CAWSELVRGGYTF. The whole variable domain, remainder taken from reference TRBV30 and TRBJ1-2, is SQTIHQWPATLVQPVGSPLSLECTVEGTSNPNLYWYRQAAGRGLQLLFYSVGIGQISSEVPQNLSASRPQDRQFILSSKKLLLSDSGFYLCAWSELVRGGYTFGSGTRLTVV.

The rearrangement uses TRBV20-1 and TRBJ1-2; D not resolved. Germline values: CDR1 DFQATT, CDR2 SNEGSKA (reference sequence). The CDR3 extends over 9 amino acids. The CDR3 region is CESGYGYTF. The DNA for the CDR3 is TGCGAGAGTGGGTATGGCTACACCTTC.

V usage is TRBV19 and J usage is TRBJ1-2; D is unresolved. Deletions cut 4 bases from V and 0 bases from J, with 9 bases between. The CDR3 is 14 amino acids. The germline CDR1 and CDR2 sequences are LNHDA and SQIVND (reference sequence). The chain's CDR3 is CASSRAEANYGYTF. In nucleotides, the CDR3 is TGTGCCAGTAGTAGGGCAGAAGCTAACTATGGCTACACCTTC.

The chain links TRBV20-1 to TRBJ2-2; D gene uncertain. The ends were cut back, 0 bases at V and 3 bases at J, with 11 bases in the middle. Germline loops: CDR1 DFQATT, CDR2 SNEGSKA (reference sequence). This CDR3 is 15 amino acids long. In DNA form, the CDR3 reads TGCAGTGCTAGAGAAGGCGGCGTTTACACCGGGGAGCTGTTTTTT. Translated, it gives CSAREGGVYTGELFF.

V gene TRBV6-1 combines with J gene TRBJ2-3; 13 nucleotides line up with TRBD2. The CDR3 covers 16 residues. J was trimmed by 14 bases and V by 6 bases; bases with no gene match: 17. Germline CDR1 MNHNS, CDR2 SASEGT. This CDR3 is CASSRTSGSRVSVSYF. The CDR3 nucleotides are TGTGCCAGCAGCCGGACTAGCGGGAGCCGGGTCAGCGTTTCGTATTTT.

CDR3 nucleotides: TGCAGTGCCCTCCCGAGGGGGCAGCCCCAGCATTTT. Protein sequence: CSALPRGQPQHF. This chain links TRBV20-1 with TRBJ1-5; weak D call: TRBD1 (6 bases). Trimming removed 6 bases from V and 7 bases from J, with 13 bases in between. The CDR3 length is 12 residues. Germline assignment: CDR1 DFQATT and CDR2 SNEGSKA (reference sequence).